The clone carrying this T cell receptor (beta chain) was detected only a few times. The entry originates in a study of blood T cell repertoires in COVID-19. Study-level background: Both acute and convalescent COVID-19 samples were obtained from the United States, Italy and Spain. Sources were T cells, B-cell-depleted T cells, or PBMCs; the material itself was cDNA or gDNA.

Per the study methods: Amplification with reference gene primers provided the estimates of nucleated cell counts. Assay: immunoSEQ multiplex PCR; the TCRdb copy retains only in-frame clones and omits some. V, J and clone size derive from that table, while D and trimming were established from the DNA sequence. The sample lists 340,000 or so clones, about nine tenths occurring once. The CDR3 has 14 amino acids. The ends were cut back, 3 bases at V and 13 bases at J, with 21 bases in the middle. Germline CDR1 reads MGHDK; CDR2 reads SYGVNS. The chain has TRBV25-1 and TRBJ1-2, with D possibly matching TRBD1 (6 bases). The source of this sequence is a man aged 50 or older with active or convalescent COVID-19. Input material: peripheral blood. In DNA, the CDR3 is TGTGCCAGCAGTGATCCCCCGAGGACAGCCGTCCCCACCTTC. It encodes CASSDPPRTAVPTF.